This paragraph reports one T cell receptor (gamma chain). Its cognate antigen is unknown. The data were obtained in a study of Vδ1+ human thymocytes. Whole-study findings and limits: Thymic TRG and TRD repertoires appeared highly polyclonal. Thymic delta-chain repertoires held 15% to 20% Vdelta2 sequences and few Vdelta3, despite high sort purity.

The template was reverse-transcribed extracted RNA. The CDR3 regions were amplified by multiplex PCR from V-gene primers to a constant-region primer. TCRdb applied CATT to the multiplex PCR reads for clone calling. In the table there are tens of thousands of gamma-chain clones, about an eighth of which are singletons. J lost 2 bases, V lost 0 bases, and 16 bases had no gene match. Germline assignment: CDR1 GITISATS and CDR2 ISYDGTV (reference sequence). This CDR3 region has 18 residues. This clonotype was obtained from a child younger than two who had congenital heart surgery. The sample comprised Vdelta1+ gamma-delta thymocytes from the thymus. As to subset: FACS-sorted CD3+ TCRalphabeta- TCRVdelta1+ TCRVdelta2- thymocytes. The chain uses TRGV9 and TRGJ1 or TRGJ2. CDR3 in DNA: TGTGCCTTGTGGGAGGTGCACTTCCCGCTGGTACATTATTATAAGAAACTCTTT. Amino acid sequence: CALWEVHFPLVHYYKKLF.